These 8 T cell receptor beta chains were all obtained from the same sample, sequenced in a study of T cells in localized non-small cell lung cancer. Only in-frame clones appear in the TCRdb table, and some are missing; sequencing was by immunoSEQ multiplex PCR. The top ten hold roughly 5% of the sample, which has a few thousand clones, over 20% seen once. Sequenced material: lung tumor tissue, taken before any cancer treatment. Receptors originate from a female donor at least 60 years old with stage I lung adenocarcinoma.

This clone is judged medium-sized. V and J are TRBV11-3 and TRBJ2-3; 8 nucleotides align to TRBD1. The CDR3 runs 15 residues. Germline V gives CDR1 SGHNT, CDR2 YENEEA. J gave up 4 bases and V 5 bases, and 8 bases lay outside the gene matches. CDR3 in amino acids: CASSRPPTGADTQYF. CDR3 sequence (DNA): TGTGCCAGCAGCAGACCTCCGACAGGGGCAGATACGCAGTATTTT.

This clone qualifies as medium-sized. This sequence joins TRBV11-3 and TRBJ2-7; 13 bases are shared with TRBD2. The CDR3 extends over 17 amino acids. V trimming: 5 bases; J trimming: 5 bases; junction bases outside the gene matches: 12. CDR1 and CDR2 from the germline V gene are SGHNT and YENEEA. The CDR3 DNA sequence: TGTGCCAGCAGCCGGCAAAACGTAACTAGCGGGAGGGACGAGCAGTACTTC. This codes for CASSRQNVTSGRDEQYF.

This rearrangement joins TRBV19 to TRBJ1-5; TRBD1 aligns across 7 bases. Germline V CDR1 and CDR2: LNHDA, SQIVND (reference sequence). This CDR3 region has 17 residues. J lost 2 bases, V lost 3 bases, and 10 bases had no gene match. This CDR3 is CASSIKGRGSGNQPQHF. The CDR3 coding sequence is TGTGCCAGTAGTATTAAGGGCAGGGGGTCTGGCAATCAGCCCCAGCATTTT. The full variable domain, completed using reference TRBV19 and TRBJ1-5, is DGGITQSPKYLFRKEGQNVTLSCEQNLNHDAMYWYRQDPGQGLRLIYYSQIVNDFQKGDIAEGYSVSREKKESFPLTVTSAQKNPTAFYLCASSIKGRGSGNQPQHFGDGTRLSIL.

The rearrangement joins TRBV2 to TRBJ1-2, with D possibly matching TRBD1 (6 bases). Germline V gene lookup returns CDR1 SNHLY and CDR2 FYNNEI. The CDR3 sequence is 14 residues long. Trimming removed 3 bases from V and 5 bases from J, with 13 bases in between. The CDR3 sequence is CASSEWGGQYGYTF. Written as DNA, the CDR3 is TGTGCCAGCAGTGAGTGGGGGGGCCAATATGGCTACACCTTC. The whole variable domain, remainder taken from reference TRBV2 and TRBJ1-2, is EPEVTQTPSHQVTQMGQEVILRCVPISNHLYFYWYRQILGQKVEFLVSFYNNEISEKSEIFDDQFSVERPDGSNFTLKIRSTKLEDSAMYFCASSEWGGQYGYTFGSGTRLTVV.

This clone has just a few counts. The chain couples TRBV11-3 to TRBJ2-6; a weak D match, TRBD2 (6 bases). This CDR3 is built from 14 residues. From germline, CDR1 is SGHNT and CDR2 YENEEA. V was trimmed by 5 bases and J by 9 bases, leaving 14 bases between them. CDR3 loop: CASSLRDLYNVLTF. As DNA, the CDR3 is TGTGCCAGCAGCCTCCGGGACTTGTACAACGTCCTGACTTTC.

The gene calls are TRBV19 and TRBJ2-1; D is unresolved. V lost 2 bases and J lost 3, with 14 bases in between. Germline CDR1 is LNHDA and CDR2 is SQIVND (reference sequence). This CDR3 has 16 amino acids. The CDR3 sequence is CASSIWTVNLYNEQFF. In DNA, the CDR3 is TGTGCCAGTAGTATATGGACGGTGAACCTCTACAATGAGCAGTTCTTC.

CDR3: CASSLEAITYNEQFF. DNA of the CDR3: TGTGCCAGCAGCTTAGAAGCGATAACCTACAATGAGCAGTTCTTC. V usage is TRBV11-3 and J usage is TRBJ2-1; D ambiguous. The ends were cut back, 0 bases at V and 2 bases at J, with 8 bases in the middle. The CDR3 length is 15 residues. Germline-derived CDR1 and CDR2 are SGHNT and YENEEA.

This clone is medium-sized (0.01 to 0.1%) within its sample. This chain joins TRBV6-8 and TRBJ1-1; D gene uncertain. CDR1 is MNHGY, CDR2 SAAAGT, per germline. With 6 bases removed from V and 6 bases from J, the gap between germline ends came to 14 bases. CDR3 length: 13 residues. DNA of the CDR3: TGTGCCAGCAGATATATAGTAGCGGCTGAAGCTTTCTTT. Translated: CASRYIVAAEAFF.